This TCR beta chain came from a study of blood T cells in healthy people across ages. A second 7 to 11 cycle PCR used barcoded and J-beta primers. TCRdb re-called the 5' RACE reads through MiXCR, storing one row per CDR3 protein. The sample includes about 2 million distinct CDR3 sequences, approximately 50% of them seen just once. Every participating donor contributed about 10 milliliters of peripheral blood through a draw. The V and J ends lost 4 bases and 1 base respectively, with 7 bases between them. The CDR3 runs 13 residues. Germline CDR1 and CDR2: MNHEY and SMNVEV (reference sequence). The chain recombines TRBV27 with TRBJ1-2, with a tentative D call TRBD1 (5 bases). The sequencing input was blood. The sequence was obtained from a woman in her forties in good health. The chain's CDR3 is CASSSQDNYGYTF. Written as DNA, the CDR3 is TGTGCCAGCAGTTCACAGGATAACTATGGCTACACCTTC.